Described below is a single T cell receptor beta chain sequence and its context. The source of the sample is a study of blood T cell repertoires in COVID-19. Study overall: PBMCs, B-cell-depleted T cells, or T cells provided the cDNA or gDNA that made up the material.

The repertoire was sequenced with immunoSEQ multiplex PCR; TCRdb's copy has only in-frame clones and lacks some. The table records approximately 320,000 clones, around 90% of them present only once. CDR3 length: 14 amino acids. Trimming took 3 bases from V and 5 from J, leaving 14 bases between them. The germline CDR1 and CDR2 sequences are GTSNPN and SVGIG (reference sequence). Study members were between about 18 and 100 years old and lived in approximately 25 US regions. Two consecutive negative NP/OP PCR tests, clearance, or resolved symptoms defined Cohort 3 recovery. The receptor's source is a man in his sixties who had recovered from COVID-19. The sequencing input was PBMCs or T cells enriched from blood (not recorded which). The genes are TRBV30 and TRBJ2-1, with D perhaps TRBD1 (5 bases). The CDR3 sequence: CAWSKGRWDNEQFF. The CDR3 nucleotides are TGTGCCTGGAGCAAGGGGCGGTGGGACAATGAGCAGTTCTTC.